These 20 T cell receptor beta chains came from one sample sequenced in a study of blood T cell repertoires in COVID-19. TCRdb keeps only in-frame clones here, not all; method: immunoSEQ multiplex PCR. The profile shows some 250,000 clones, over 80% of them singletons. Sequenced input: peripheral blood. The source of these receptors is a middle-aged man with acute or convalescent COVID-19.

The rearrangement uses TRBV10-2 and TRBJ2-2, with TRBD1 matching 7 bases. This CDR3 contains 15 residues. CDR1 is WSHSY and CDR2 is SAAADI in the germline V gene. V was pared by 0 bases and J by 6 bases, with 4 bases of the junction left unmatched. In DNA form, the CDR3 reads TGCGCCAGCAGTGAGTCCCTTACAGGGGCCGGGGAGCTGTTTTTT. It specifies CASSESLTGAGELFF.

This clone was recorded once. The CDR3: CASSPSQITNEKLFF. The CDR3 region has the DNA TGCGCCAGCAGCCCCTCCCAGATAACTAATGAAAAACTGTTTTTT. The chain links TRBV5-1 to TRBJ1-4; D remains ambiguous. Trimming cost V 4 bases and J 1 base, with 11 bases left between them. The germline CDR1 and CDR2 sequences are SGHRS and YFSETQ. The CDR3 has 15 residues.

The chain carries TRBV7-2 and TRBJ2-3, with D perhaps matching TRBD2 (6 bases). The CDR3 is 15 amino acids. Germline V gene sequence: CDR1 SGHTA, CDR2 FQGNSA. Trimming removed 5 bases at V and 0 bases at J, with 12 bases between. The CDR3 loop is CASSLRGGSTDTQYF. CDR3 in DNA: TGTGCCAGCAGCCTGCGGGGCGGGAGCACAGATACGCAGTATTTT.

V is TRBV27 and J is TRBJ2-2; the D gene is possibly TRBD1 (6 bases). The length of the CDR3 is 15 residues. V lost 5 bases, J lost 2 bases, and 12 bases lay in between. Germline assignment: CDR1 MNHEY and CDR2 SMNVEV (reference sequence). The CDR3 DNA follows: TGTGCCAGCAGTCCCGGGACATTAAACACCGGGGAGCTGTTTTTT. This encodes CASSPGTLNTGELFF.

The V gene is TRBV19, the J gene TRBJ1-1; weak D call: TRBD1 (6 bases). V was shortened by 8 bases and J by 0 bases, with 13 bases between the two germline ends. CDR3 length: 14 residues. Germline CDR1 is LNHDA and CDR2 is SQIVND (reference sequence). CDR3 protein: CASGGGQLNTEAFF. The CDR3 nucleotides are TGTGCCAGTGGGGGCGGACAATTGAACACTGAAGCTTTCTTT.

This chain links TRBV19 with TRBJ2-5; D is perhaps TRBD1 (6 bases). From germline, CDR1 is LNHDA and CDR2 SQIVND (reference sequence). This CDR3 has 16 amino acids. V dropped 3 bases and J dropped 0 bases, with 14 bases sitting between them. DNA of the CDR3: TGTGCCAGTAGTATGTATCCAGGGGAAAACCAAGAGACCCAGTACTTC. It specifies CASSMYPGENQETQYF.

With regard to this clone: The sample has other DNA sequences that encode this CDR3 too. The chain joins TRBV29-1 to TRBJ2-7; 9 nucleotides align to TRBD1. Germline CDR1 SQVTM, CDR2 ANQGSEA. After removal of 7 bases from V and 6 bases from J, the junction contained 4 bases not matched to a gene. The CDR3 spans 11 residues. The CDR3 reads CSGNRGREQYF. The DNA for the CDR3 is TGCAGCGGTAACAGGGGGCGCGAGCAGTACTTC.

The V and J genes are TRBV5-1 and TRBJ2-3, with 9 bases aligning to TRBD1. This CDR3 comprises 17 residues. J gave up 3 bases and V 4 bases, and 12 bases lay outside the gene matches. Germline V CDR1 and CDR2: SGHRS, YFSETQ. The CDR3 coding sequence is TGCGCCAGCAGCCTTAGGACAGGGGCCCTAATGACAGATACGCAGTATTTT. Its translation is CASSLRTGALMTDTQYF.

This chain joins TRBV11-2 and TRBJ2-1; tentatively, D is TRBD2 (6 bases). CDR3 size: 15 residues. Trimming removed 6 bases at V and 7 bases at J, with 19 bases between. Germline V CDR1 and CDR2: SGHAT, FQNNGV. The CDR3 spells CASSLMRGLQNEQFF. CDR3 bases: TGTGCCAGCAGTTTAATGAGGGGACTCCAGAATGAGCAGTTCTTC.

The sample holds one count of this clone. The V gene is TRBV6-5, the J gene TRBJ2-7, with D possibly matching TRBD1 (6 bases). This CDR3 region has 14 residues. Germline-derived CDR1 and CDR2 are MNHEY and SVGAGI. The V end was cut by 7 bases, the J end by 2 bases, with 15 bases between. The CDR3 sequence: CASNGRGPAYEQYF. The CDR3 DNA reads TGTGCCAGCAATGGCAGGGGCCCTGCCTACGAGCAGTACTTC.

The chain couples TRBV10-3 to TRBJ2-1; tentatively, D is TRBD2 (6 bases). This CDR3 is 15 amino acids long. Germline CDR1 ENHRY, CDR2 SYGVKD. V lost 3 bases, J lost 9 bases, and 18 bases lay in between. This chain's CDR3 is CAISESGAGSGEQFF. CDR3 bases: TGTGCCATCAGTGAATCGGGAGCCGGCAGTGGTGAGCAGTTCTTC.

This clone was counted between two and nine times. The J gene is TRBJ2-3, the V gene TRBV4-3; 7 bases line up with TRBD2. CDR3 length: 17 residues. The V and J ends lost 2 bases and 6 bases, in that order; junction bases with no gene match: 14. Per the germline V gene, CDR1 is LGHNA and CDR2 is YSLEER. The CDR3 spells CASSQWPSGTLGDTQYF. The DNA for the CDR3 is TGCGCCAGCAGCCAATGGCCTAGCGGTACCTTAGGGGATACGCAGTATTTT.

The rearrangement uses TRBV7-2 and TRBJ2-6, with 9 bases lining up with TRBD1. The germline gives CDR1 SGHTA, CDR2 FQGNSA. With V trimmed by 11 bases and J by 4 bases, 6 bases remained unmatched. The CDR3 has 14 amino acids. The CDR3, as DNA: TGTGCCGTGGGGACAGGGCCGGGGGCCAACGTCCTGACTTTC. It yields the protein CAVGTGPGANVLTF.

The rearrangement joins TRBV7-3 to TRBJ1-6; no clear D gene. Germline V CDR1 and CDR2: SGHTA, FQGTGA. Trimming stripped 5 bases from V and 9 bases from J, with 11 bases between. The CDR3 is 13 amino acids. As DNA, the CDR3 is TGTGCCAGCAGCCGTATGCCTAGTTCACCCCTCCACTTT. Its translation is CASSRMPSSPLHF. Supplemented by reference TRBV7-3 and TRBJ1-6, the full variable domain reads GAGVSQTPSNKVTEKGKYVELRCDPISGHTALYWYRQSLGQGPEFLIYFQGTGAADDSGLPNDRFFAVRPEGSVSTLKIQRTERGDSAVYLCASSRMPSSPLHFGNGTRLTVT.

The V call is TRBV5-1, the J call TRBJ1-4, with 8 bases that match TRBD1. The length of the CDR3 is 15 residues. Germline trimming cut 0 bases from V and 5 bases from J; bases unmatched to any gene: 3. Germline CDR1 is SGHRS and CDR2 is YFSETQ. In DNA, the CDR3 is TGCGCCAGCAGCTTGGTAGGGACAGGCAATGAAAAACTGTTTTTT. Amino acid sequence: CASSLVGTGNEKLFF.

CDR3 residues: CASSGPNYGYTF. The CDR3 nucleotides are TGTGCCAGCAGTGGGCCAAACTATGGCTACACCTTC. This sequence joins TRBV25-1 and TRBJ1-2; D gene unclear. V lost 4 bases, J lost 2 bases, and 5 bases lay in between. The CDR3 has 12 residues. Germline V gene lookup returns CDR1 MGHDK and CDR2 SYGVNS.

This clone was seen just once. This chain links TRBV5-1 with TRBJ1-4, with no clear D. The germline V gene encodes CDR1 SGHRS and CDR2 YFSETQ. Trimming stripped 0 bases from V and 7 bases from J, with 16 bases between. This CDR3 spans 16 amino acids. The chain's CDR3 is CASSLGGGRSSEKLFF. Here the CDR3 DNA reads TGCGCCAGCAGCTTGGGTGGAGGGCGGTCTTCTGAAAAACTGTTTTTT.

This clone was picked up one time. In nucleotides, the CDR3 is TGTGCCAGCAGTTATTCTATGGACTGGGGCTATGGCTACACCTTC. This encodes CASSYSMDWGYGYTF. V usage is TRBV7-9 and J usage is TRBJ1-2; no reliable D call. V lost 6 bases and J 4 bases, leaving 18 bases between the germline ends. The CDR3 spans 15 residues. From germline, CDR1 is SEHNR and CDR2 FQNEAQ (reference sequence).

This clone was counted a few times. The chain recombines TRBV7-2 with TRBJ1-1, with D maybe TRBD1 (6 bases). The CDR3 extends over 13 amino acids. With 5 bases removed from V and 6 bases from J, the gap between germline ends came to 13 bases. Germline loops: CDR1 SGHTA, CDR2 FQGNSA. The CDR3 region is CASSIHGGPEAFF. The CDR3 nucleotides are TGTGCCAGCAGCATACACGGGGGGCCTGAAGCTTTCTTT.

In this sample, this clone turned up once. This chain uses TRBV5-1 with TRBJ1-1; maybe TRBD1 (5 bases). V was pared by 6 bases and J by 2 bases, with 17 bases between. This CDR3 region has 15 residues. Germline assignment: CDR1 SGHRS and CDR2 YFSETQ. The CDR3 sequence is CASTSTLGQNTEAFF. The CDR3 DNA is TGCGCCAGCACCTCTACTCTTGGACAAAACACTGAAGCTTTCTTT. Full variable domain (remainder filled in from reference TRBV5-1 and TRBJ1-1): KAGVTQTPRYLIKTRGQQVTLSCSPISGHRSVSWYQQTPGQGLQFLFEYFSETQRNKGNFPGRFSGRQFSNSRSEMNVSTLELGDSALYLCASTSTLGQNTEAFFGQGTRLTVV.